This entry is about one T cell receptor (beta chain). Its antigen is undetermined. The data are from a study of post-analysis software for immune sequencing data. Study summary: Courses of disease covered relapsing-remitting, secondary progressive and progressive-relapsing multiple sclerosis.

The study's findings and limits: Higher frequency in patients than in controls was seen for roughly five TRBV segments, with TRBV5-6, TRBV5-1 and TRBV20-1 among them.

Each TCR beta cDNA library carried unique molecular identifiers. Input of roughly 0.9 to 11 million T cells yielded a few hundred thousand cDNA molecules. TCRdb reprocessed the PCR reads with MiXCR, giving one entry per CDR3 protein. Of hundreds of thousands of distinct CDR3 sequences in the sample, about 50% are singletons; the top ten hold under 6%. The CDR3 consists of 18 residues. Trimming pared 4 bases from V and 3 bases from J, leaving 22 bases between. The germline CDR1 and CDR2 sequences are SGHDN and FVKESK. This chain connects TRBV14 to TRBJ2-1; D could derive from TRBD1 or TRBD2 (6 bases each). This receptor was taken from a girl aged 5 to 17 with multiple sclerosis. What was sequenced was blood. This chain's CDR3 is CASSLERLRGRFYNEQFF. The CDR3 coding sequence is TGTGCCAGCAGCCTCGAGAGACTTCGGGGGCGGTTCTACAATGAGCAGTTCTTC.